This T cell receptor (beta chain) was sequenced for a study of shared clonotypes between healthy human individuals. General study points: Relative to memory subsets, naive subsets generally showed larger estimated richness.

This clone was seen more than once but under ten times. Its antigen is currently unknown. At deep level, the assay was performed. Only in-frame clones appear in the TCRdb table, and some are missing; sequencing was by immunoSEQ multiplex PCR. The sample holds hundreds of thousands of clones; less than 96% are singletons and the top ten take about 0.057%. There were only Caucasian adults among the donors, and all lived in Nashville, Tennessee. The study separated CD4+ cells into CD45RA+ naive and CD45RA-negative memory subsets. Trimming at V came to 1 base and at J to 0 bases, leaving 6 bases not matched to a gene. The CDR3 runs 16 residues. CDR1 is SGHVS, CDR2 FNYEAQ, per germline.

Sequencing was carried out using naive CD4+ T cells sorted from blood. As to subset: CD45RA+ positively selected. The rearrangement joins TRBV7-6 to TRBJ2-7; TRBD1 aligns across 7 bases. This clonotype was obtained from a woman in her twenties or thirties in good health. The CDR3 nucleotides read TGTGCCAGCAGCTTAGTCGTGACAGGGAGCTCCTACGAGCAGTACTTC. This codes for CASSLVVTGSSYEQYF.